A single T cell receptor beta chain is shown here with its context. This sample was included in a study of blood T cell repertoires in COVID-19. Across the study: PBMCs, B-cell-depleted T cells, or T cells were the source of the cDNA or gDNA that made up the material.

The protocol was immunoSEQ multiplex PCR, while the TCRdb copy is restricted to in-frame clones and leaves out a portion. This table has some 48,000 clones, under 90% appearing once. The ends lost 3 bases at V and 6 bases at J; junction bases unmatched: 7. The germline gives CDR1 SEHNR, CDR2 FQNEAQ (reference sequence). The CDR3 length is 15 residues. Sequencing input: peripheral blood. V and J are TRBV7-9 and TRBJ2-1; the match to TRBD1 covers 8 bases. The source is a human donor in a cohort sampled during active COVID-19. The CDR3 loop reads CASSFPDRGGNEQFF. The CDR3 nucleotides read TGTGCCAGCAGCTTCCCTGACAGGGGCGGCAATGAGCAGTTCTTC.